This TCR beta chain was sequenced in a study of beta chain features in type 1 diabetes. Study background: When patients were set against healthy donors, age, gender and cell yields were similar. Across all samples, around 98 million sorted cells were examined. Study-level results: Patients' naive, central memory and Treg TCRB repertoires seemed closer to one another than those of healthy donors. Across all four CD4+ subsets, people with type 1 diabetes showed modestly shorter TCRB CDR3s.

CDR3 length: 15 amino acids. V lost 0 bases and J lost 5, with 11 bases in between. CDR1 is MNHEY and CDR2 is SVGAGI in the germline V gene. As for this clone: The antigen remains undetermined.

cDNA synthesis used the whole RNA isolate, giving expressed TCRB sequences. Mean read depth for naive, central memory and regulatory T cell samples was about 3.6 million reads. Using immunoSEQ multiplex PCR, the repertoire was profiled, and TCRdb retains in-frame clones only, with some absent. In the table there are 150,000 to 170,000 clones, 10% of which are singletons. The sequenced material came from central memory CD4+ T cells from blood. J is TRBJ2-4 and V is TRBV6-5, with D tentatively TRBD1 (7 bases). This sequence was found in a man aged 30-40 years with type 1 diabetes. CDR3 in amino acids: CASSYSTRGENIQYF. CDR3 coding DNA: TGTGCCAGCAGTTACTCGACCAGGGGGGAAAACATTCAGTACTTC.